These 9 T cell receptor beta chains came from one sample sequenced in a study of response to subunit inactivated influenza vaccine. TCRdb recomputed calls from the RT-PCR reads with MiXCR, one row per CDR3 protein. The sample lists a few hundred thousand distinct CDR3 sequences, around 13% occurring once. Sequencing used PBMCs from blood, obtained 11 to 12 days after vaccination. The receptors here all came from a man aged 50 to 60 who received an inactivated influenza vaccine.

This chain joins TRBV12-3 or TRBV12-4 and TRBJ2-3; perhaps TRBD2 as D (6 bases). Between the trimmed V and J ends, which lost 4 bases and 3 bases, there was a span of 14 bases. The CDR3 sequence is 15 residues long. CDR3 region: CASSSRLVGTDTQYF. The CDR3 nucleotides read TGTGCCAGCAGTTCTCGACTAGTAGGGACAGATACGCAGTATTTT.

V gene TRBV15 combines with J gene TRBJ1-3; no clear D gene. Germline CDR1 is LNHNV and CDR2 is YYDKDF (reference sequence). The CDR3 is 12 amino acids. Trimming shortened V by 4 bases and J by 3 bases, and 4 bases separated the two germline ends. The CDR3 spells CATSIGGNTIYF. CDR3 DNA sequence: TGTGCCACCAGCATTGGTGGAAACACCATATATTTT.

This clonotype was observed many times. The J gene is TRBJ2-4, the V gene TRBV29-1, with 7 bases matching TRBD1. There are 14 residues in the CDR3. Losses at the gene ends were 2 bases for V and 6 bases for J; bases not matched to a gene: 7. The germline V gene has CDR1 SQVTM and CDR2 ANQGSEA. The CDR3 nucleotides read TGCAGCGTTGAATCAGGGGGTGTAGCAAACATTCAGTACTTC. Residues: CSVESGGVANIQYF.

This clonotype was counted at least ten times. The CDR3 here is CSVAGSKNEQFF. Here the CDR3 DNA reads TGCAGCGTTGCAGGGAGTAAGAATGAGCAGTTCTTC. The chain has TRBV29-1 and TRBJ2-1, with D perhaps TRBD1 or TRBD2 (5 bases each). The germline V and J ends were trimmed by 4 bases and 7 bases, with 11 bases remaining between them. Germline assignment: CDR1 SQVTM and CDR2 ANQGSEA. The CDR3 is 12 residues long.

This clonotype has more than one count but fewer than ten. The rearrangement joins TRBV28 to TRBJ1-2; D uncertain. Trimming took off 4 bases at V and 4 bases at J, with 13 bases between the two ends. The CDR3 runs to 14 residues. Germline-derived CDR1 and CDR2 are MDHEN and SYDVKM. The CDR3 DNA follows: TGTGCCAGCAGTTCAGACGTCGGGATCTATGGCTACACCTTC. It translates to CASSSDVGIYGYTF.

Ten or more counts support this clonotype. The J gene is TRBJ2-3, the V gene TRBV2; 10 bases agree with TRBD2. CDR3 length equals 15 residues. In germline, CDR1 is SNHLY, CDR2 FYNNEI. Trimming removed 6 bases from V and 4 bases from J; junction bases left unmatched: 7. CDR3 DNA: TGTGCCAGCAGCGGGGGGACTAGCGTCGCAGATACGCAGTATTTT. This sequence encodes CASSGGTSVADTQYF.

This chain links TRBV21-1 with TRBJ2-7; the table's D call of TRBD2 was not tested on the DNA. TRBV21-1 is a recognized pseudogene. The CDR3 runs 16 residues. CDR3 loop: CASSIPPLYRSYEQYF. The CDR3 DNA reads as TGTGCCAGCAGCATCCCCCCGCTGTACAGGTCCTACGAGCAGTACTTC.

The sample holds a few counts of this clonotype. A much larger clone differs from this one at a single base, so this may be a read error. The rearrangement uses TRBV7-9 and TRBJ2-7, with 9 bases matching TRBD1. Germline lookup yields CDR1 SEHNR and CDR2 FQNEAQ (reference sequence). Germline trimming cut 4 bases from V and 3 bases from J; bases unmatched to any gene: 4. CDR3 size: 14 residues. The CDR3 DNA reads TGTGCCAGCAGCTCCGGGACAGGGCTCTACGAGCAGTACTTC. Encoded protein: CASSSGTGLYEQYF.

This CDR3 reads CASSPHTGVSYNEQFF. Here the CDR3 DNA reads TGCGCCAGCAGTCCCCACACGGGGGTTTCCTACAATGAGCAGTTCTTC. The chain carries TRBV5-1 and TRBJ2-1; D is possibly TRBD2 (6 bases). Germline V CDR1 and CDR2: SGHRS, YFSETQ. The CDR3 totals 16 residues. The ends were cut back, 5 bases at V and 1 base at J, with 16 bases in the middle. Full variable domain (remainder filled in from reference TRBV5-1 and TRBJ2-1): KAGVTQTPRYLIKTRGQQVTLSCSPISGHRSVSWYQQTPGQGLQFLFEYFSETQRNKGNFPGRFSGRQFSNSRSEMNVSTLELGDSALYLCASSPHTGVSYNEQFFGPGTRLTVL.